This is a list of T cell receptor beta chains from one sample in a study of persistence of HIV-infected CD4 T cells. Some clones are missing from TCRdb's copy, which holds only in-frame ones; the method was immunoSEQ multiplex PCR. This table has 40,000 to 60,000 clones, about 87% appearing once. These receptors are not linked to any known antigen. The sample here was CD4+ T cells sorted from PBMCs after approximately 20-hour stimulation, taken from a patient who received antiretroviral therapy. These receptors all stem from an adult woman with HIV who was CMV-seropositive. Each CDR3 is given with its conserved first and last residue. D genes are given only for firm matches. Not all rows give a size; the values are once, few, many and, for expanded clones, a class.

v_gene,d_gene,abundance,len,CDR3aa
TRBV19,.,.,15,CASSDPGTTNTEAFF
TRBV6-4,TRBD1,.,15,CASRPVTGGSNGYTF
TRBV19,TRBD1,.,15,CASTMGQRRTGELFF
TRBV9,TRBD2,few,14,CASSAAGVGETQYF
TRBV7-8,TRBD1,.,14,CASSPRDSHLTQYF
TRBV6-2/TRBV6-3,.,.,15,CASSDPQGKNQPQHF
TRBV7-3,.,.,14,CASSSGFEGAEAFF
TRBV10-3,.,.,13,CAARSQDHYGYTF
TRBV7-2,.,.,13,CASSFGGYTEAFF
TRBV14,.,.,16,CASSQDLSGWGTEAFF
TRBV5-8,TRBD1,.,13,CASNPGQGQTQYF
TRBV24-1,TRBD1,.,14,CATSDLGQDYGYTF
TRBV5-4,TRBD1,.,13,CASSLDSGGGYTF
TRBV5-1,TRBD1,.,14,CASSPGQGAYEQYF
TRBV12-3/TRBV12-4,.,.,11,CASREADTQYF
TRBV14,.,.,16,CASSQDIGARSEKLFF
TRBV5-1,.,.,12,CASSPHTGELFF
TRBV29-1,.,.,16,CSVEDRRLGAYNEQFF
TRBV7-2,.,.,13,CASSLDGGYEQYF
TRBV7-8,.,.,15,CASSFRPGRNTEAFF
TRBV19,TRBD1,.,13,CASNDREDQPQHF
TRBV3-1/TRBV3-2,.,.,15,CASAGGGLRGDTQYF
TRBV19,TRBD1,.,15,CASSTPGQENYGYTF